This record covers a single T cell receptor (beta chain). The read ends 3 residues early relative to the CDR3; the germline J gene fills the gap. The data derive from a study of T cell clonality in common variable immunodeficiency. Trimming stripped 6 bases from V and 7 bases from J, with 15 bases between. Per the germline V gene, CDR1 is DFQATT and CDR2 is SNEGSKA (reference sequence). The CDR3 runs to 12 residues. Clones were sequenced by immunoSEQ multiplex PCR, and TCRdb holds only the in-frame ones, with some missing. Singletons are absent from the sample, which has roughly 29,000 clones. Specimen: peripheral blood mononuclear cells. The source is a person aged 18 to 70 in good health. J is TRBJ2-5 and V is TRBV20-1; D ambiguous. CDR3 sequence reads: CSALEGGRTQYF. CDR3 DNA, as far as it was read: TGCAGTGCCCTAGAAGGTGGCAGGACC.